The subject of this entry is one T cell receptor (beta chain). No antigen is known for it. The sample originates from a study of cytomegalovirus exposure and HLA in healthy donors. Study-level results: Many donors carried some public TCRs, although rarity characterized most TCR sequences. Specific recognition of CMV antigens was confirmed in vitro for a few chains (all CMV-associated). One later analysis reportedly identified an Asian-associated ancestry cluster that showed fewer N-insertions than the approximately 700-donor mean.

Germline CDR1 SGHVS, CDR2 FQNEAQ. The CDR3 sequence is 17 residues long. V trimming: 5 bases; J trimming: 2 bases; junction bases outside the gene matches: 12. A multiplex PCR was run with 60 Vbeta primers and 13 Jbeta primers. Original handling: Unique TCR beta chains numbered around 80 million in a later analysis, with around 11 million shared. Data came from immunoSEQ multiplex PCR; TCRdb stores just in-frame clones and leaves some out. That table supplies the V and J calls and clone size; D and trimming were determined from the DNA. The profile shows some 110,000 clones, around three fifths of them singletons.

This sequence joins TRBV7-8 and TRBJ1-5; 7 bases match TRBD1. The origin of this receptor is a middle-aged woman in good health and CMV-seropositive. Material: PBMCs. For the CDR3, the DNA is TGTGCCAGCAGCGTAGGTGGACAGGTCTGGGGCAATCAGCCCCAGCATTTT. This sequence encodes CASSVGGQVWGNQPQHF.